This T cell receptor beta chain was identified during a study of blood T cell repertoires in COVID-19 (dated by TCRdb to about 2020). Regarding the complete study: Samples from collaborators originated in the United States, Italy and Spain and spanned both the acute and convalescent phases of COVID-19. The prospective study material was composed of cDNA or gDNA derived from T cells, B-cell-depleted T cells, or PBMCs. The dataset comprised deeply sampled blood TCRbeta repertoires from subjects exposed to, actively infected with, or recovered from COVID-19. The repertoires were made available in a free public database intended to serve as a resource for research on the immune response to SARS-CoV-2. Samples came from the ongoing ImmuneRACE study (first 160 participants) plus 1,254 subjects from 6 global collaborators. Nearly every sample came with metadata listing a de-identified subject ID, COVID-19 status, age in years and sex. Where HLA class I and class II types were available, the types were taken from metadata supplied by the sample provider, not from assay-based typing.

Collaborating institutions collected whole blood in K2EDTA tubes following their own protocols. For TCRbeta analysis, collaborator samples were shipped as frozen whole blood, as isolated PBMCs, or as DNA extracted from either sample type. There are a few counts of this clone. The specificity of this receptor is unknown. Base-call qualities are not available, and no considerably larger clone is one nucleotide away. Summary of the overall study and its limitations: The quantity of clinical and demographic metadata differed by source and by participant and was supplied without curation.

TCRbeta CDR3 regions were amplified from genomic DNA using the immunoSEQ Assay, a bias-controlled multiplex PCR. As for the authors' bioinformatics: The number of nucleated cells in each sample was estimated by amplification of reference gene primers within the assay. Sequence reads were collapsed and filtered to measure the absolute abundance of every unique TCRbeta CDR3 rearrangement. Productive Simpson clonality was computed per sample as the square root of Simpson's diversity index over productive rearrangements. In its TCRdb copy, this immuneACCESS table keeps in-frame sequences only and misses some clones. Where compared with another copy, unresolved V genes explain less than half of these, and the others have no known cause. The V and J calls and clone size were taken over from that table, and D and trimming were inferred from the DNA. The sample contains about 120,000 clones, about 80% of them found a single time. The ten top clones hold less than 9% of the sample.

V lost 6 bases and J lost 2 bases; the stretch between them is 14 bases long. The CDR3 runs 14 residues from the cysteine to the phenylalanine. The DNA shown is the 42-base CDR3, in frame from base 1. CDR1 SGHTA and CDR2 FQGNSA were looked up in the germline V gene. Sequencing used peripheral blood. The sequence came from a man between 65 and 85 years old with active or convalescent COVID-19. Recombination joined TRBV7-2 with TRBJ2-7; the D gene is perhaps TRBD1, on 6 matching bases. The nucleotides read TGTGCCAGCAGTCAAAACTACAGGGCCTACGAGCAGTACTTC. It translates to CASSQNYRAYEQYF.